The 24 T cell receptor beta chains listed next were all sequenced from one sample in a study of shared T cell receptors in the human thymus. Sequencing was performed with immunoSEQ multiplex PCR; in TCRdb, only in-frame clones are kept and a portion is missing. This sample has about 660,000 clones, with roughly 90% found just once. The data also belong to a second study, concerning human thymus T cells.

Sequenced: thymocytes. The receptors were sampled from a boy under three years old with a congenital heart defect.

The chain couples TRBV2 to TRBJ2-7; TRBD2 aligns across 15 bases. V lost 6 bases, J lost 5 bases, and 5 bases stayed unmatched. The CDR3 has 15 residues. Germline loops: CDR1 SNHLY, CDR2 FYNNEI. The CDR3 region has the DNA TGTGCCAGCAGGATTGGACTAGCGGGAGGGGACGAGCAGTACTTC. Translating gives CASRIGLAGGDEQYF.

The chain is built from TRBV19 and TRBJ2-5; 13 bases map to TRBD2. This CDR3 is built from 16 residues. Germline loops: CDR1 LNHDA, CDR2 SQIVND (reference sequence). With 9 bases clipped from V and 7 bases from J, the junction kept 14 bases outside the gene matches. The CDR3 loop is CASSTGLAGPPGTQYF. CDR3 sequence (DNA): TGTGCCAGCTCCACGGGACTAGCGGGACCCCCGGGGACCCAGTACTTC.

V usage is TRBV5-6 and J usage is TRBJ2-5, with D possibly being TRBD1 (5 bases). Germline CDR1 is SGHDT and CDR2 is YYEEEE. The CDR3 has 15 amino acids. The germline V and J ends were trimmed by 2 bases and 1 base, with 12 bases remaining between them. DNA of the CDR3: TGTGCCAGCAGCTTCAGTGCAGGGCCCCAAGAGACCCAGTACTTC. Its translation is CASSFSAGPQETQYF. The whole variable domain, filled in from reference TRBV5-6 and TRBJ2-5, reads DAGVTQSPTHLIKTRGQQVTLRCSPKSGHDTVSWYQQALGQGPQFIFQYYEEEERQRGNFPDRFSGHQFPNYSSELNVNALLLGDSALYLCASSFSAGPQETQYFGPGTRLLVL.

This clone has a single count. The chain recombines TRBV28 with TRBJ2-3; D is perhaps TRBD1 (6 bases). Per the germline V gene, CDR1 is MDHEN and CDR2 is SYDVKM. The CDR3 loop spans 20 amino acids. V lost 3 bases to trimming and J lost 0 bases, with 25 bases between them. As DNA, the CDR3 is TGTGCCAGCAGTTTCTCGTTTCAGGGGAGTGGGGATAATAGCACAGATACGCAGTATTTT. It specifies CASSFSFQGSGDNSTDTQYF. Full variable domain (outside the CDR3, taken from reference TRBV28 and TRBJ2-3): DVKVTQSSRYLVKRTGEKVFLECVQDMDHENMFWYRQDPGLGLRLIYFSYDVKMKEKGDIPEGYSVSREKKERFSLILESASTNQTSMYLCASSFSFQGSGDNSTDTQYFGPGTRLTVL.

This clone has just a few counts. The chain is built from TRBV19 and TRBJ2-5, with TRBD2 matching 8 bases. The J call may be wrong; the DNA end is better matched by TRBJ2-7. The CDR3 sequence is 15 residues long. From germline, CDR1 is LNHDA and CDR2 SQIVND (reference sequence). CDR3 DNA: TGTGCCAGTAGTATAGCGACGGGAGGGCCCTACGAGCAGTACTTC. Its translation: CASSIATGGPYEQYF.

This CDR3 reads CASSQEGALQSGNTIYF. The CDR3 region has the DNA TGCGCCAGCAGCCAAGAGGGGGCCCTCCAATCTGGAAACACCATATATTTT. This sequence joins TRBV4-3 and TRBJ1-3; TRBD1 is a possible D gene (6 bases). The CDR3 has 17 amino acids. Germline V gene lookup returns CDR1 LGHNA and CDR2 YSLEER. With 0 bases removed from V and 1 base from J, the gap between germline ends came to 13 bases.

The J gene is TRBJ2-5, the V gene TRBV4-3; perhaps TRBD1 as D (5 bases). Germline CDR1 LGHNA, CDR2 YSLEER. The germline V and J ends were trimmed by 1 base and 5 bases, with 11 bases remaining between them. The CDR3 has 14 residues. In DNA, the CDR3 is TGCGCCAGCAGCCAAGTTTACAAGGGGGAGACCCAGTACTTC. Its translation is CASSQVYKGETQYF.

This clone showed up just once. The rearrangement uses TRBV6-5 and TRBJ2-5, with 9 bases fitting TRBD1. The germline CDR1 and CDR2 sequences are MNHEY and SVGAGI. CDR3 length: 15 residues. V lost 6 bases to trimming and J lost 4 bases; unmatched junction nucleotides: 9. This CDR3 reads CASRRDRDSGETQYF. The CDR3 DNA reads TGTGCCAGCAGACGGGACAGGGACTCTGGAGAGACCCAGTACTTC.

This chain connects TRBV11-2 to TRBJ2-3; 10 bases match TRBD1. The junction had 3 bases not matched to a gene; V was cut back by 5 bases and J by 4 bases. CDR3 size: 14 residues. Germline V gene sequence: CDR1 SGHAT, CDR2 FQNNGV. The CDR3 coding sequence is TGTGCCAGCAGCCCGGGACAGGGGTCAGATACGCAGTATTTT. Translating it yields CASSPGQGSDTQYF.

The rearrangement links TRBV4-1 to TRBJ2-7, with 7 bases that match TRBD2. Looked up from germline, CDR1 is MGHRA and CDR2 is YSYEKL. V lost 6 bases, J lost 2 bases, and 13 bases stayed unmatched. The CDR3 consists of 16 residues. CDR3 nucleotides: TGCGCCAGCAGGCGGGCCGAGCGGGGTGGGCCCTACGAGCAGTACTTC. Protein product: CASRRAERGGPYEQYF.

The chain couples TRBV27 to TRBJ2-3; possibly TRBD2 for D (6 bases). Germline V CDR1 and CDR2: MNHEY, SMNVEV (reference sequence). The V and J ends lost 0 bases and 5 bases respectively, with 15 bases between them. The CDR3 extends over 16 amino acids. This CDR3 is CASSLSDTDGGDTQYF. Written as DNA, the CDR3 is TGTGCCAGCAGTTTATCGGACACAGACGGGGGAGATACGCAGTATTTT.

The rearrangement links TRBV6-5 to TRBJ2-5; tentative D call: TRBD1 (5 bases). The ends were cut back, 9 bases at V and 5 bases at J, with 19 bases in the middle. The CDR3 extends over 14 amino acids. Germline CDR1 is MNHEY and CDR2 is SVGAGI. The CDR3 sequence is CASRGPQGVETQYF. CDR3 in DNA: TGTGCCAGTCGAGGACCCCAGGGCGTGGAGACCCAGTACTTC.

The chain couples TRBV7-2 to TRBJ1-2, with 7 positions matching TRBD1. CDR3 length: 13 residues. V lost 5 bases, J lost 2 bases, and 2 bases stayed unmatched. The germline CDR1 and CDR2 sequences are SGHTA and FQGNSA. The CDR3 nucleotides are TGTGCCAGCAGCCCACAGGGGAACTATGGCTACACCTTC. It translates to CASSPQGNYGYTF.

The V and J genes are TRBV28 and TRBJ2-7; 9 bases map to TRBD1. Looked up from germline, CDR1 is MDHEN and CDR2 is SYDVKM. The length of the CDR3 is 12 residues. Germline trimming cut 4 bases from V and 6 bases from J; bases unmatched to any gene: 1. The CDR3 sequence: CASSWTGVEQYF. Written as DNA, the CDR3 is TGTGCCAGCAGTTGGACAGGGGTCGAGCAGTACTTC.

The rearrangement uses TRBV27 and TRBJ2-7; D unresolved. The germline gives CDR1 MNHEY, CDR2 SMNVEV (reference sequence). The CDR3 is made up of 13 amino acids. Between the trimmed V and J ends, which lost 5 bases and 0 bases, there was a span of 8 bases. The CDR3 coding sequence is TGTGCCAGCAGTGTGGGCCACTCCTACGAGCAGTACTTC. It specifies CASSVGHSYEQYF.

This clone was counted a few times. V usage is TRBV28 and J usage is TRBJ1-1; D remains ambiguous. The CDR3 totals 14 residues. V gave up 3 bases and J gave up 1 base, with 9 bases separating them. CDR1 MDHEN and CDR2 SYDVKM come from the germline V gene. The CDR3 sequence: CASSFPSWNTEAFF. The CDR3 DNA is TGTGCCAGCAGTTTCCCCTCCTGGAACACTGAAGCTTTCTTT.

This clone appeared a single time. The chain links TRBV14 to TRBJ2-7; perhaps TRBD1 as D (5 bases). Trimming stripped 4 bases from V and 2 bases from J, with 15 bases between. This CDR3 region has 15 residues. CDR1 is SGHDN, CDR2 FVKESK, per germline. CDR3 DNA sequence: TGTGCCAGCAGCCGCCCCCTAAGGGGCCCCTACGAGCAGTACTTC. This sequence encodes CASSRPLRGPYEQYF.

V gene TRBV7-2 combines with J gene TRBJ2-2; weak D call: TRBD1 (5 bases). Trimming removed 6 bases from V and 0 bases from J, with 20 bases in between. CDR3 length equals 18 residues. CDR1 is SGHTA, CDR2 FQGNSA, per germline. CDR3 loop: CASRPNYRTFPNTGELFF. CDR3 DNA sequence: TGTGCCAGCAGGCCGAATTACAGGACATTCCCGAACACCGGGGAGCTGTTTTTT.

This rearrangement joins TRBV28 to TRBJ2-5; D is perhaps TRBD1 (5 bases). CDR1 MDHEN and CDR2 SYDVKM come from the germline V gene. The CDR3 extends over 13 amino acids. V was cut by 3 bases and J by 4 bases, with 9 bases left in between. The CDR3: CASSFRGGETQYF. CDR3 coding DNA: TGTGCCAGCAGTTTTAGGGGCGGAGAGACCCAGTACTTC.

The gene calls are TRBV21-1 and TRBJ2-4; the table's D call TRBD2 went unverified against the DNA. TRBV21-1 is classified as a pseudogene. The length of the CDR3 is 16 residues. CDR3 nucleotide sequence: TGTGCCAGCAGCAAAGGGCAAGGACTAGCGAAAAACATTCAGTACTTC. The encoded protein is CASSKGQGLAKNIQYF.

The J gene is TRBJ2-5, the V gene TRBV5-1; 11 nucleotides align to TRBD1. This CDR3 is 15 amino acids long. Germline trimming cut 4 bases from V and 5 bases from J; bases unmatched to any gene: 7. CDR1 is SGHRS and CDR2 is YFSETQ in the germline V gene. The CDR3: CASSGGQGVRETQYF. Here the CDR3 DNA reads TGCGCCAGCAGCGGGGGACAGGGGGTACGTGAGACCCAGTACTTC.

V and J are TRBV7-9 and TRBJ1-5, with TRBD1 identical over 8 bases. The V segment lost 6 bases and the J segment 7 bases; nucleotides outside the gene matches: 14. The length of the CDR3 is 16 residues. Looked up from germline, CDR1 is SEHNR and CDR2 is FQNEAQ (reference sequence). CDR3 protein: CASRNSRGRDGQPQHF. The CDR3 DNA is TGTGCCAGCAGGAACTCCAGGGGGCGGGACGGACAGCCCCAGCATTTT.

This rearrangement joins TRBV7-2 to TRBJ2-2; the match to TRBD1 covers 8 bases. Germline assignment: CDR1 SGHTA and CDR2 FQGNSA. The trim removed 4 bases at V and 3 bases at J, leaving 10 bases unmatched. This CDR3 is built from 17 residues. The CDR3 spells CASSYHRDRTHTGELFF. The CDR3 DNA follows: TGTGCCAGCAGCTACCACCGGGACAGGACTCACACCGGGGAGCTGTTTTTT.

The chain joins TRBV13 to TRBJ2-1; the match to TRBD2 covers 12 bases. The CDR3 runs 16 residues. J was trimmed by 3 bases and V by 4 bases; bases with no gene match: 4. Germline assignment: CDR1 PRHDT and CDR2 FYEKMQ (reference sequence). The CDR3 nucleotides are TGTGCCAGCAGCTCCCCGACTAGCGGGAGCTACAATGAGCAGTTCTTC. Residues: CASSSPTSGSYNEQFF.